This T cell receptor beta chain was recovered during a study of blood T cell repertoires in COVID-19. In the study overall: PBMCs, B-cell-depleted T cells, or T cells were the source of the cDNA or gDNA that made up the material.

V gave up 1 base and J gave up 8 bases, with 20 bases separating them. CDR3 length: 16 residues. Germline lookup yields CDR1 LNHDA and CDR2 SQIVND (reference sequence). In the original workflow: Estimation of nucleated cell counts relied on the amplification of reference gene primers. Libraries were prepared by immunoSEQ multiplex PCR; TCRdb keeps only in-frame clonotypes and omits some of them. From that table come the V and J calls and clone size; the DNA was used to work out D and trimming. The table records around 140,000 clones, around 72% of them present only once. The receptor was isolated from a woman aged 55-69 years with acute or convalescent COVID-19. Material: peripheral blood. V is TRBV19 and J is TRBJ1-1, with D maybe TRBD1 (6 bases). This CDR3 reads CASSIGPLQGPTEAFF. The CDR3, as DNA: TGTGCCAGTAGTATAGGACCCCTACAGGGCCCCACCGAAGCTTTCTTT. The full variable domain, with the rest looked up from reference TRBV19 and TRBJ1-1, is DGGITQSPKYLFRKEGQNVTLSCEQNLNHDAMYWYRQDPGQGLRLIYYSQIVNDFQKGDIAEGYSVSREKKESFPLTVTSAQKNPTAFYLCASSIGPLQGPTEAFFGQGTRLTVV.